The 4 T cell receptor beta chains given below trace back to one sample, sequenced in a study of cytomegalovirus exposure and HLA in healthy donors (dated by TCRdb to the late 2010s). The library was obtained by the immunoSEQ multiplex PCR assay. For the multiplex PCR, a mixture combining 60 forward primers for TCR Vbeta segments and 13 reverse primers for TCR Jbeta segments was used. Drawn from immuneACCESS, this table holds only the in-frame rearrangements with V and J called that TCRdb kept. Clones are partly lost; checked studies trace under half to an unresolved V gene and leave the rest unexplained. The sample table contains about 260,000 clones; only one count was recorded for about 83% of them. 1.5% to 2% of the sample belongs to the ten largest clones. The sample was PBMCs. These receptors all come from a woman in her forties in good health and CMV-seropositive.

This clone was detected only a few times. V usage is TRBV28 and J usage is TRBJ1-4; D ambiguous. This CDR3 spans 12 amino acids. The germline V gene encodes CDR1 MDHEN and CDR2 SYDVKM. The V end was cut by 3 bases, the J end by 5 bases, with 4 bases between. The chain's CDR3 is CASSFLNEKLFF. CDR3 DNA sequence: TGTGCCAGCAGTTTTCTCAATGAAAAACTGTTTTTT.

For the CDR3, the DNA is TGTGCCAGCAGCCAGCAAACGCAAGGGACAGCGTCTACCTACGAGCAGTACTTC. Translating gives CASSQQTQGTASTYEQYF. The chain links TRBV4-2 to TRBJ2-7, with TRBD1 identical over 7 bases. The CDR3 extends over 18 amino acids. V shed 3 bases, J shed 2 bases, and the junction held 16 bases outside the gene matches. From germline, CDR1 is LGHNA and CDR2 YNFKEQ.

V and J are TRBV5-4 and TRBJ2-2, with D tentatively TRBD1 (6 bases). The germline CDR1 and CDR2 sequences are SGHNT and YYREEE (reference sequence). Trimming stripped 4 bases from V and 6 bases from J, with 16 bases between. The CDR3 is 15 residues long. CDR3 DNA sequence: TGTGCCAGCAGCCCCAAAGGGGGAGAACCCGGGGAGCTGTTTTTT. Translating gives CASSPKGGEPGELFF.

The CDR3 region is CASSSVDRNYGYTF. CDR3 DNA: TGTGCCAGCAGTTCCGTCGACAGGAACTATGGCTACACCTTC. The chain recombines TRBV28 with TRBJ1-2; TRBD1 might be the D (6 bases). CDR1 and CDR2 (germline): MDHEN, SYDVKM. Trimming pared 4 bases from V and 2 bases from J, leaving 11 bases between. This CDR3 comprises 14 residues.